A selection of T cell receptor beta chains follows, all from one sample in a study of shared T cell receptors in the human thymus. The protocol was immunoSEQ multiplex PCR, while the TCRdb copy is restricted to in-frame clones and leaves out a portion. The data contain 640,000 or so clones, about 90% of them singletons. These data were also filed under a second study, of human thymus T cells.

Material for sequencing was thymocytes. These receptors were taken from a boy under two years old with a congenital heart defect. Each CDR3 is given with its conserved first and last residue. Fields, in order: D gene, J gene, CDR3 length, V gene, clone size, CDR3 protein, CDR3 DNA. D genes are given only for firm matches. Clone size is given for some rows only: seen once, a few or many times, or a class if the clone is expanded.

d_call: NA
j_call: TRBJ1-1
cdr3_length: 15
v_call: TRBV28
clone_size: NA
cdr3_aa: CASIDPRVLNTEAFF
cdr3_nt: TGTGCCAGCATCGACCCCAGGGTATTGAACACTGAAGCTTTCTTT

d_call: NA
j_call: TRBJ1-4
cdr3_length: 13
v_call: TRBV14
clone_size: NA
cdr3_aa: CASSRGVHEKLFF
cdr3_nt: TGTGCCAGCAGCCGGGGGGTTCACGAAAAACTGTTTTTT

d_call: TRBD2
j_call: TRBJ2-2
cdr3_length: 17
v_call: TRBV19
clone_size: NA
cdr3_aa: CASSTRLAGGNTGELFF
cdr3_nt: TGTGCCAGTAGTACGCGACTAGCGGGAGGTAACACCGGGGAGCTGTTTTTT

d_call: NA
j_call: TRBJ1-2
cdr3_length: 18
v_call: TRBV11-2
clone_size: NA
cdr3_aa: CASSLDFSLDSINYGYTF
cdr3_nt: TGTGCCAGCAGCTTAGATTTCTCACTGGACAGTATTAACTATGGCTACACCTTC

d_call: NA
j_call: TRBJ2-5
cdr3_length: 14
v_call: TRBV19
clone_size: NA
cdr3_aa: CASSISTRGETQYF
cdr3_nt: TGTGCCAGTAGTATAAGCACAAGAGGGGAGACCCAGTACTTC

d_call: NA
j_call: TRBJ1-2
cdr3_length: 13
v_call: TRBV14
clone_size: NA
cdr3_aa: CASSQGPGIGYTF
cdr3_nt: TGTGCCAGCAGCCAAGGACCGGGGATTGGCTACACCTTC

d_call: NA
j_call: TRBJ2-1
cdr3_length: 13
v_call: TRBV6-6
clone_size: few
cdr3_aa: CASSSPTRNEQFF
cdr3_nt: TGTGCCAGCAGTTCCCCAACTAGGAATGAGCAGTTCTTC

d_call: TRBD1
j_call: TRBJ2-7
cdr3_length: 15
v_call: TRBV18
clone_size: NA
cdr3_aa: CASSVPGQTAYEQYF
cdr3_nt: TGTGCCAGCTCGGTTCCGGGACAGACTGCCTACGAGCAGTACTTC

d_call: TRBD1
j_call: TRBJ1-3
cdr3_length: 14
v_call: TRBV2
clone_size: NA
cdr3_aa: CAGGTGGRGNTIYF
cdr3_nt: TGTGCCGGTGGGACAGGGGGCCGCGGAAACACCATATATTTT

d_call: TRBD1
j_call: TRBJ2-7
cdr3_length: 16
v_call: TRBV4-3
clone_size: NA
cdr3_aa: CASSQDFEGQGYEQYF
cdr3_nt: TGCGCCAGCAGCCAAGATTTTGAGGGACAGGGGTACGAGCAGTACTTC

d_call: NA
j_call: TRBJ2-5
cdr3_length: 14
v_call: TRBV15
clone_size: NA
cdr3_aa: CATRFSSFQETQYF
cdr3_nt: TGTGCCACCAGATTTAGCAGTTTTCAAGAGACCCAGTACTTC

d_call: TRBD1
j_call: TRBJ1-5
cdr3_length: 14
v_call: TRBV27
clone_size: NA
cdr3_aa: CASRPTGDDQPQHF
cdr3_nt: TGTGCCAGCAGGCCGACAGGGGACGATCAGCCCCAGCATTTT

d_call: NA
j_call: TRBJ1-3
cdr3_length: 13
v_call: TRBV28
clone_size: NA
cdr3_aa: CASSPGTGNTIYF
cdr3_nt: TGTGCCAGCAGCCCGGGGACTGGAAACACCATATATTTT

d_call: NA
j_call: TRBJ1-4
cdr3_length: 15
v_call: TRBV25-1
clone_size: NA
cdr3_aa: CASSDKETGWLELFF
cdr3_nt: TGTGCCAGCAGTGATAAAGAAACAGGGTGGTTGGAACTGTTTTTT

d_call: TRBD2
j_call: TRBJ2-5
cdr3_length: 14
v_call: TRBV4-3
clone_size: NA
cdr3_aa: CASSQDNRGGVRYF
cdr3_nt: TGCGCCAGCAGCCAAGATAACCGCGGGGGGGTAAGGTACTTC

d_call: NA
j_call: TRBJ1-1
cdr3_length: 12
v_call: TRBV29-1
clone_size: few
cdr3_aa: CSVEERGTEAFF
cdr3_nt: TGCAGCGTTGAAGAGAGGGGGACTGAAGCTTTCTTT

d_call: TRBD1
j_call: TRBJ1-1
cdr3_length: 17
v_call: TRBV11-2
clone_size: NA
cdr3_aa: CASSLDGTGGRGAEAFF
cdr3_nt: TGTGCCAGCAGCTTAGACGGGACAGGGGGGCGGGGGGCTGAAGCTTTCTTT

d_call: TRBD1
j_call: TRBJ2-7
cdr3_length: 15
v_call: TRBV2
clone_size: NA
cdr3_aa: CASTGRTGGRYEQYF
cdr3_nt: TGTGCCAGCACAGGGCGGACAGGGGGTAGGTACGAGCAGTACTTC

d_call: NA
j_call: TRBJ2-7
cdr3_length: 14
v_call: TRBV6-1
clone_size: NA
cdr3_aa: CASRNRAGAYEQYF
cdr3_nt: TGTGCCAGCAGAAACAGGGCGGGGGCCTACGAGCAGTACTTC

d_call: NA
j_call: TRBJ1-3
cdr3_length: 17
v_call: TRBV19
clone_size: NA
cdr3_aa: CASSTHHEGIFGNTIYF
cdr3_nt: TGTGCCAGTAGTACCCACCACGAGGGAATTTTCGGAAACACCATATATTTT

d_call: NA
j_call: TRBJ1-6
cdr3_length: 14
v_call: TRBV10-3
clone_size: once
cdr3_aa: CAISEWRYNSPLHF
cdr3_nt: TGTGCCATCAGTGAGTGGAGGTATAATTCACCCCTCCACTTT

d_call: TRBD1
j_call: TRBJ1-1
cdr3_length: 17
v_call: TRBV7-9
clone_size: NA
cdr3_aa: CASSLRPGQGMNTEAFF
cdr3_nt: TGTGCCAGCAGCTTAAGACCGGGACAGGGGATGAACACTGAAGCTTTCTTT

d_call: NA
j_call: TRBJ1-2
cdr3_length: 13
v_call: TRBV5-1
clone_size: NA
cdr3_aa: CASSPTQSGGYTF
cdr3_nt: TGCGCCAGCAGCCCAACTCAATCAGGCGGCTACACCTTC

d_call: NA
j_call: TRBJ2-3
cdr3_length: 14
v_call: TRBV11-2
clone_size: NA
cdr3_aa: CASKNQRATDTQYF
cdr3_nt: TGTGCCAGCAAGAACCAGAGGGCCACAGATACGCAGTATTTT

d_call: TRBD1
j_call: TRBJ1-2
cdr3_length: 14
v_call: TRBV6-5
clone_size: NA
cdr3_aa: CASSSRGPNYGYTF
cdr3_nt: TGTGCCAGCAGTTCCAGGGGGCCTAACTATGGCTACACCTTC

d_call: NA
j_call: TRBJ1-5
cdr3_length: 14
v_call: TRBV2
clone_size: NA
cdr3_aa: CASKDIDSNQPQHF
cdr3_nt: TGTGCCAGCAAGGACATCGATAGCAATCAGCCCCAGCATTTT

d_call: TRBD1
j_call: TRBJ1-1
cdr3_length: 15
v_call: TRBV7-2
clone_size: NA
cdr3_aa: CASSSPGQGPTEAFF
cdr3_nt: TGTGCCAGCAGTTCTCCGGGACAGGGTCCCACTGAAGCTTTCTTT

d_call: NA
j_call: TRBJ2-5
cdr3_length: 14
v_call: TRBV11-2
clone_size: NA
cdr3_aa: CASSLEAVQETQYF
cdr3_nt: TGTGCCAGCAGCTTAGAGGCAGTCCAAGAGACCCAGTACTTC

d_call: TRBD2
j_call: TRBJ2-1
cdr3_length: 15
v_call: TRBV10-1
clone_size: few
cdr3_aa: CASPPRGRGSYEQFF
cdr3_nt: TGCGCCAGTCCCCCCCGCGGGAGGGGTAGCTATGAGCAGTTCTTC

d_call: TRBD1
j_call: TRBJ1-2
cdr3_length: 14
v_call: TRBV28
clone_size: NA
cdr3_aa: CASSLGQGNYGYTF
cdr3_nt: TGTGCCAGCAGTTTGGGACAGGGGAACTATGGCTACACCTTC

d_call: TRBD1
j_call: TRBJ2-7
cdr3_length: 13
v_call: TRBV7-2
clone_size: NA
cdr3_aa: CASSPGQGYEQYF
cdr3_nt: TGTGCCAGCAGTCCCGGACAGGGCTACGAGCAGTACTTC

d_call: NA
j_call: TRBJ1-1
cdr3_length: 17
v_call: TRBV15
clone_size: NA
cdr3_aa: CATSRPNTGQGNTEAFF
cdr3_nt: TGTGCCACCAGCAGACCTAATACGGGACAAGGGAACACTGAAGCTTTCTTT

d_call: TRBD1
j_call: TRBJ2-7
cdr3_length: 16
v_call: TRBV6-1
clone_size: NA
cdr3_aa: CASSEGGDRGTYEQYF
cdr3_nt: TGTGCCAGCAGTGAAGGCGGGGACAGGGGGACCTACGAGCAGTACTTC

d_call: TRBD1
j_call: TRBJ1-5
cdr3_length: 16
v_call: TRBV10-2
clone_size: once
cdr3_aa: CASSDRRDRGYQPQHF
cdr3_nt: TGCGCCAGCAGTGACCGCCGGGACAGGGGTTATCAGCCCCAGCATTTT

d_call: TRBD2
j_call: TRBJ2-1
cdr3_length: 18
v_call: TRBV6-4
clone_size: once
cdr3_aa: CASSVRALAGSSYNEQFF
cdr3_nt: TGTGCCAGCAGTGTGCGGGCACTAGCGGGGAGCTCCTACAATGAGCAGTTCTTC

d_call: NA
j_call: TRBJ1-3
cdr3_length: 14
v_call: TRBV5-4
clone_size: NA
cdr3_aa: CASSVGSSGNTIYF
cdr3_nt: TGTGCCAGCAGCGTGGGGAGCTCTGGAAACACCATATATTTT

d_call: NA
j_call: TRBJ1-4
cdr3_length: 15
v_call: TRBV7-6
clone_size: NA
cdr3_aa: CASSPGLYTNEKLFF
cdr3_nt: TGTGCCAGCAGCCCAGGACTTTATACTAATGAAAAACTGTTTTTT

d_call: NA
j_call: TRBJ2-1
cdr3_length: 16
v_call: TRBV19
clone_size: NA
cdr3_aa: CASSAVDYTLGNEQFF
cdr3_nt: TGTGCCAGTAGTGCCGTCGACTACACCTTAGGGAATGAGCAGTTCTTC

d_call: NA
j_call: TRBJ2-5
cdr3_length: 14
v_call: TRBV5-6
clone_size: NA
cdr3_aa: CASGATSFGETQYF
cdr3_nt: TGTGCCAGCGGTGCAACTAGTTTTGGAGAGACCCAGTACTTC

d_call: NA
j_call: TRBJ2-7
cdr3_length: 14
v_call: TRBV5-5
clone_size: NA
cdr3_aa: CASSLGADTYEQYF
cdr3_nt: TGTGCCAGCAGCTTAGGGGCAGACACCTACGAGCAGTACTTC

d_call: TRBD2
j_call: TRBJ2-7
cdr3_length: 15
v_call: TRBV5-1
clone_size: NA
cdr3_aa: CASSGLAGGSYEQYF
cdr3_nt: TGCGCCAGCAGCGGACTAGCGGGGGGGTCCTACGAGCAGTACTTC

d_call: NA
j_call: TRBJ1-1
cdr3_length: 18
v_call: TRBV4-2
clone_size: NA
cdr3_aa: CASSQDWGRTTPCTEAFF
cdr3_nt: TGTGCCAGCAGCCAAGATTGGGGCCGAACGACTCCCTGCACTGAAGCTTTCTTT

d_call: NA
j_call: TRBJ1-2
cdr3_length: 16
v_call: TRBV6-1
clone_size: NA
cdr3_aa: CASSEILGATNYGYTF
cdr3_nt: TGTGCCAGCAGTGAAATCTTAGGGGCGACTAACTATGGCTACACCTTC

d_call: TRBD2
j_call: TRBJ2-3
cdr3_length: 17
v_call: TRBV4-1
clone_size: NA
cdr3_aa: CARIPGLAGGPGDTQYF
cdr3_nt: TGCGCCAGAATTCCGGGACTAGCGGGGGGGCCTGGTGATACGCAGTATTTT

d_call: TRBD1
j_call: TRBJ2-5
cdr3_length: 16
v_call: TRBV6-9
clone_size: NA
cdr3_aa: CASSWDRDTPRETQYF
cdr3_nt: TGTGCCAGCAGTTGGGACAGGGACACCCCACGGGAGACCCAGTACTTC

d_call: NA
j_call: TRBJ2-7
cdr3_length: 13
v_call: TRBV7-3
clone_size: NA
cdr3_aa: CASSQDSFYEQYF
cdr3_nt: TGTGCCAGCAGCCAGGACAGCTTCTACGAGCAGTACTTC

d_call: NA
j_call: TRBJ2-1
cdr3_length: 13
v_call: TRBV28
clone_size: NA
cdr3_aa: CASSLTGRNEQFF
cdr3_nt: TGTGCCAGCAGTTTAACAGGGCGGAATGAGCAGTTCTTC

d_call: TRBD1
j_call: TRBJ2-3
cdr3_length: 14
v_call: TRBV29-1
clone_size: NA
cdr3_aa: CSGGTGVGTDTQYF
cdr3_nt: TGCAGCGGGGGAACAGGGGTAGGGACAGATACGCAGTATTTT

d_call: NA
j_call: TRBJ1-1
cdr3_length: 12
v_call: TRBV19
clone_size: NA
cdr3_aa: CASSAAGTEAFF
cdr3_nt: TGTGCCAGTAGTGCCGCGGGGACTGAAGCTTTCTTT

d_call: TRBD2
j_call: TRBJ2-7
cdr3_length: 17
v_call: TRBV7-9
clone_size: NA
cdr3_aa: CASSLWDYTSMRYEQYF
cdr3_nt: TGTGCCAGCAGCTTATGGGACTATACTTCAATGCGATACGAGCAGTACTTC

d_call: NA
j_call: TRBJ2-7
cdr3_length: 15
v_call: TRBV28
clone_size: NA
cdr3_aa: CASSFYERGLDEQYF
cdr3_nt: TGTGCCAGCAGTTTTTACGAGCGCGGGTTAGACGAGCAGTACTTC

d_call: TRBD1
j_call: TRBJ1-5
cdr3_length: 16
v_call: TRBV28
clone_size: NA
cdr3_aa: CASRHRGLGSNQPQHF
cdr3_nt: TGTGCCAGCAGACACAGGGGTTTGGGTAGCAATCAGCCCCAGCATTTT

d_call: NA
j_call: TRBJ1-2
cdr3_length: 16
v_call: TRBV4-3
clone_size: NA
cdr3_aa: CASSQDPQGANYGYTF
cdr3_nt: TGCGCCAGCAGCCAAGATCCACAGGGAGCTAACTATGGCTACACCTTC